The rows below give T cell receptor beta chains drawn from one sample of a study of OX40 agonist ivuxolimab in advanced cancers. The assay was immunoSEQ multiplex PCR, and TCRdb's table has in-frame clones only and misses some. The repertoire holds around 56,000 clones, with approximately 83% as singletons. Sequences were derived from CD4+ or CD8+ T cells sorted from blood, sampled in a trial of the OX40 agonist ivuxolimab. These receptors originate from an adult with an advanced solid tumor such as melanoma, head and neck, liver or kidney cancer. CDR3s include the opening cysteine and the closing phenylalanine or tryptophan. Each record gives: J gene, D gene, clone size, V gene, CDR3 length, CDR3 protein, CDR3 DNA. A D gene is named only where the DNA matches it firmly. Not all rows give a size; the values are once, few, many and, for expanded clones, a class.

TRBJ2-5 . . TRBV7-2 15 CASSSEGGGEETQYF TGTGCCAGCAGCTCCGAGGGGGGCGGAGAAGAGACCCAGTACTTC
TRBJ2-3 . . TRBV9 16 CASSARQDISTDTQYF TGTGCCAGCAGCGCCCGACAGGACATAAGCACAGATACGCAGTATTTT
TRBJ2-2 . . TRBV25-1 14 CASSVQWLHRGAVF TGTGCCAGCAGTGTGCAGTGGTTACACCGGGGAGCTGTTTTT
TRBJ1-1 . . TRBV25-1 13 CASSARGTTEAFF TGTGCCAGCAGTGCCCGGGGGACAACTGAAGCTTTCTTT
TRBJ2-6 . . TRBV5-4 16 CASSSQISSGANVLTF TGTGCCAGCAGCTCACAGATTAGCTCTGGGGCCAACGTCCTGACTTTC
TRBJ2-5 TRBD2 . TRBV5-1 14 CASSSGGGQETQYF TGCGCCAGCAGCTCGGGCGGGGGCCAAGAGACCCAGTACTTC
TRBJ1-5 . . TRBV19 13 CASRRFSNQPQHF TGTGCCAGTAGAAGATTTAGCAATCAGCCCCAGCATTTT
TRBJ1-2 . . TRBV19 13 CASSIVGEYGYTF TGTGCCAGTAGTATAGTTGGGGAATATGGCTACACCTTC
TRBJ2-3 . . TRBV11-2 15 CASSSQGSYGDTQYF TGTGCCAGCAGCTCCCAGGGATCATATGGGGATACGCAGTATTTT
TRBJ1-1 . . TRBV14 14 CASSQERLRTEAFF TGTGCCAGCAGCCAAGAGCGGTTGAGAACTGAAGCTTTCTTT
TRBJ1-1 . many TRBV7-8 14 CASSFPGGETEAFF TGTGCCAGCAGCTTCCCCGGGGGGGAGACTGAAGCTTTCTTT
TRBJ2-7 TRBD2 . TRBV7-6 14 CASSPTGLAGEQYF TGTGCCAGCAGCCCAACGGGACTAGCCGGCGAGCAGTACTTC
TRBJ2-2 . . TRBV11-3 14 CASSLEGGTGELFF TGTGCCAGCAGCTTAGAAGGGGGCACCGGGGAGCTGTTTTTT
TRBJ2-7 . . TRBV6-5 14 CASNVGGRGGEQYF TGTGCCAGCAATGTAGGGGGACGGGGCGGAGAGCAGTACTTC
TRBJ2-7 . . TRBV6-6 12 CASSPRTVEQYF TGTGCCAGCAGTCCCCGGACAGTCGAGCAGTACTTC
TRBJ2-5 TRBD2 . TRBV5-4 14 CASSQPGGMETQYF TGTGCCAGCAGCCAACCCGGGGGGATGGAGACCCAGTACTTC
TRBJ1-6 TRBD1 . TRBV27 14 CASGKGQAYSPLHF TGTGCCAGCGGCAAGGGACAGGCGTATTCACCCCTCCACTTT